These T cell receptor beta chains were read from a single sample in a study of T cell responses to AZD1222 COVID-19 vaccine. Repertoires were generated with immunoSEQ multiplex PCR, while TCRdb's copy carries only in-frame clones and drops some. The repertoire holds 150,000 or so clones, roughly nine tenths seen once, with 5.5% in the top ten. This specimen consisted of peripheral blood, obtained on day 0 of MenACWY control vaccination. Receptor source: an adult in good health. Each CDR3 is given with its conserved first and last residue. D genes are given only for firm matches. Only some rows state a clone size, as once, few, many or a class for expanded clones.

clone size	V gene	J gene	D gene	CDR3 protein	CDR3 DNA
.	TRBV28	TRBJ1-5	TRBD1	CASSPQGARFSNQPQHF	TGTGCCAGCAGTCCCCAGGGGGCGCGATTCAGCAATCAGCCCCAGCATTTT
.	TRBV28	TRBJ1-2	.	CARTNGQNYGYTF	TGTGCCAGAACCAATGGACAGAACTATGGCTACACCTTC
.	TRBV4-2	TRBJ1-1	.	CASSQTQGRGTEAFF	TGTGCCAGCAGCCAAACTCAGGGGCGAGGGACTGAAGCTTTCTTT
.	TRBV5-1	TRBJ2-1	TRBD2	CASSLLASGGNEQFF	TGCGCCAGCAGCTTGTTGGCTAGCGGGGGGAATGAGCAGTTCTTC
.	TRBV27	TRBJ2-5	.	CASILGDNYLQETQYF	TGTGCCAGCATCCTCGGGGACAACTACCTCCAAGAGACCCAGTACTTC
.	TRBV29-1	TRBJ2-1	TRBD2	CSVELGGSGSYNEQFF	TGCAGCGTTGAATTGGGGGGGAGTGGTTCCTACAATGAGCAGTTCTTC
.	TRBV7-9	TRBJ2-5	.	CASSPGTNHQETQYF	TGTGCCAGCAGCCCCGGGACCAACCATCAAGAGACCCAGTACTTC
few	TRBV10-1	TRBJ2-5	.	CASSESPGYAQYF	TGCGCCAGCAGTGAGTCCCCGGGGTATGCCCAGTACTTC
.	TRBV5-1	TRBJ1-3	TRBD1	CASSSTGATSGNTIYF	TGCGCCAGCAGCTCGACAGGGGCGACTTCTGGAAACACCATATATTTT
.	TRBV19	TRBJ2-2	.	CASSMAGNTGELFF	TGTGCCAGTAGTATGGCGGGGAACACCGGGGAGCTGTTTTTT
few	TRBV20-1	TRBJ1-1	.	CSASDGRGEAFF	TGCAGTGCTAGTGATGGAAGGGGTGAAGCTTTCTTT
.	TRBV7-8	TRBJ1-1	.	CASSLVQGNTEAFF	TGTGCCAGCAGCTTAGTACAGGGGAACACTGAAGCTTTCTTT
.	TRBV12-3/TRBV12-4	TRBJ1-6	.	CASSSGLGSPLHF	TGTGCCAGCAGTTCGGGTTTGGGTTCACCCCTCCACTTT
.	TRBV18	TRBJ1-2	.	CASSREEGWRGYTF	TGTGCCAGCTCTCGAGAGGAGGGGTGGCGGGGCTACACCTTC
.	TRBV9	TRBJ2-2	.	CASSVVENTGELFF	TGTGCCAGCAGCGTAGTCGAGAACACCGGGGAGCTGTTTTTT
.	TRBV5-1	TRBJ2-1	.	CASSPDYRGVNEQFF	TGCGCCAGCAGCCCAGACTATCGTGGCGTCAATGAGCAGTTCTTC
.	TRBV6-1	TRBJ2-3	TRBD1	CASSEQSRGTGDTQYF	TGTGCCAGCAGTGAGCAGAGCCGAGGGACAGGCGATACGCAGTATTTT
.	TRBV4-2	TRBJ1-3	.	CASSLEVVGNTIYF	TGTGCCAGCAGCCTAGAGGTAGTTGGAAACACCATATATTTT
.	TRBV6-5	TRBJ1-1	.	CASSYGPGTEAFF	TGTGCCAGCAGTTACGGGCCAGGCACTGAAGCTTTCTTT
.	TRBV12-3/TRBV12-4	TRBJ1-5	.	CASSLAGPGEKHF	TGTGCCAGCAGTTTAGCGGGGCCGGGAGAGAAGCATTTT